Listed here is a single TCR beta chain. The antigen remains undetermined. This sample was taken from a study of blood T cells in healthy people across ages. General study findings and limits: Per million T cells, the diversity of TCR beta decreased roughly linearly as age advanced.

Through a sample-barcoded 5' primer and a J-beta primer mix, a second PCR was run for roughly 7 to 12 cycles. TCRdb itself ran the 5' RACE reads through MiXCR, one entry per CDR3 protein. Among about 720,000 distinct CDR3 sequences listed, 22% were seen once. The germline V and J ends were trimmed by 0 bases and 0 bases, with 8 bases remaining between them. CDR3 length: 15 residues. Germline V gene lookup returns CDR1 SGHTA and CDR2 FQGNSA. The sequence was obtained from a man in his 70s in good health. The sequencing input was blood. J is TRBJ1-2 and V is TRBV7-2, with no clear D. This CDR3 reads CASSLAPRTNYGYTF. The DNA for the CDR3 is TGTGCCAGCAGCTTAGCGCCCAGAACTAACTATGGCTACACCTTC.